These 30 T cell receptor beta chains were sequenced from one sample in a study of response to subunit inactivated influenza vaccine. Via MiXCR, TCRdb re-called the RT-PCR reads, giving one row per CDR3 protein. The sample includes over 450,000 distinct CDR3 sequences, roughly 13% of them seen just once. Sequencing was performed on PBMCs from blood, taken about 40 days after vaccination. These receptors were collected from a man between 50 and 59 years old who received an inactivated influenza vaccine.

There are a few counts of this clonotype. The V call is TRBV7-2, the J call TRBJ2-4, with D unresolved. Per the germline V gene, CDR1 is SGHTA and CDR2 is FQGNSA. The CDR3 has 17 amino acids. The V and J ends lost 3 bases and 3 bases respectively, with 18 bases between them. In DNA, the CDR3 is TGTGCCAGCAGCTTCACATTTGATAGGACGGGCAAAAACATTCAGTACTTC. This encodes CASSFTFDRTGKNIQYF.

Only a few counts were recorded for this clonotype. The chain couples TRBV2 to TRBJ1-5, with D perhaps matching TRBD1 (5 bases). The V end lost 7 bases, the J end lost 2 bases, and 18 bases lay between the germline ends. The CDR3 spans 16 residues. Germline V CDR1 and CDR2: SNHLY, FYNNEI. CDR3 loop: CASTLYGLRGNQPQHF. In DNA, the CDR3 is TGTGCCAGCACCTTATACGGTCTCAGGGGCAATCAGCCCCAGCATTTT.

This clonotype has a single count. This rearrangement joins TRBV4-2 to TRBJ2-5; a weak D match, TRBD2 (6 bases). The germline CDR1 and CDR2 sequences are LGHNA and YNFKEQ. V was pared by 0 bases and J by 5 bases, with 13 bases between. The CDR3 is made up of 15 amino acids. Here the CDR3 reads CASSQDFGGGETQYF. DNA for the CDR3: TGTGCCAGCAGCCAAGATTTCGGGGGTGGGGAGACCCAGTACTTC.

The rearrangement links TRBV20-1 to TRBJ1-2, with D possibly being TRBD1 (5 bases). The CDR3 covers 13 residues. V lost 1 base and J 4 bases, leaving 10 bases between the germline ends. The germline CDR1 and CDR2 sequences are DFQATT and SNEGSKA (reference sequence). The CDR3 DNA sequence: TGCAGTGCTAGAGTAGGGGCGGGCTATGGCTACACCTTC. This translates into CSARVGAGYGYTF.

This clonotype has only a few counts. The chain is built from TRBV9 and TRBJ2-2, with 10 positions matching TRBD2. V lost 3 bases and J lost 0; bases outside the gene matches: 5. The germline V gene has CDR1 SGDLS and CDR2 YYNGEE. This CDR3 has 17 amino acids. The CDR3 loop is CASSARTSGANTGELFF. In DNA, the CDR3 is TGTGCCAGCAGCGCCCGGACTAGCGGCGCGAACACCGGGGAGCTGTTTTTT.

This chain's CDR3 is CASSLGQRSSGANVLTF. Here the CDR3 DNA reads TGTGCCAGCAGTCTCGGACAGAGAAGCTCTGGGGCCAACGTCCTGACTTTC. The J gene is TRBJ2-6, the V gene TRBV12-3 or TRBV12-4, with D possibly TRBD1 on 6 matching bases. V gave up 5 bases and J gave up 0 bases, with 14 bases separating them. The CDR3 length is 17 residues.

V and J are TRBV7-9 and TRBJ2-2, with D possibly being TRBD1 or TRBD2 (5 bases each). Germline lookup yields CDR1 SEHNR and CDR2 FQNEAQ (reference sequence). The CDR3 contains 14 residues. Trimming took off 5 bases at V and 4 bases at J, with 11 bases between the two ends. CDR3 amino acids: CASSPGPSTGELFF. DNA of the CDR3: TGTGCCAGCAGCCCGGGACCGAGCACCGGGGAGCTGTTTTTT.

V gene TRBV12-3 or TRBV12-4 combines with J gene TRBJ2-1; a weak D match, TRBD2 (6 bases). Between the trimmed V and J ends, which lost 7 bases and 6 bases, there was a span of 16 bases. CDR3 length equals 14 residues. CDR3 nucleotide sequence: TGTGCCAGCACCGAAACGGGACTCACCAATGAGCAGTTCTTC. Translating gives CASTETGLTNEQFF.

The chain carries TRBV6-2 or TRBV6-3 and TRBJ1-1, with 8 bases lining up with TRBD1. The CDR3 has 14 residues. Germline V gene data show CDR1 as MNHEY and CDR2 as SVGEGT. Trimming took 4 bases from V and 5 from J; bases not matched to a gene: 6. The CDR3 is CASSSRQGRTEAFF. The CDR3 nucleotides are TGTGCCAGCAGTTCCCGACAGGGGAGGACTGAAGCTTTCTTT.

In its sample, this clonotype was seen many times. The J gene is TRBJ2-1, the V gene TRBV7-8, with D perhaps matching TRBD2 (5 bases). CDR1 SGHVS and CDR2 FQNEAQ come from the germline V gene. The V gene lost 5 bases and the J gene lost 0 bases, with 8 bases spanning the gap. The CDR3 loop spans 14 amino acids. The CDR3 protein is CASSRGSSYNEQFF. In DNA, the CDR3 is TGTGCCAGCAGCAGAGGGAGCTCCTACAATGAGCAGTTCTTC.

This clonotype was observed a handful of times. This chain joins TRBV20-1 and TRBJ2-6; the D gene could be TRBD1 or TRBD2 (5 bases each). The V end lost 0 bases, the J end lost 2 bases, and 8 bases lay between the germline ends. CDR1 is DFQATT, CDR2 SNEGSKA, per germline (reference sequence). This CDR3 has 15 amino acids. The CDR3, as DNA: TGCAGTGCTAGAGATAGGGGACCTGGGGCCAACGTCCTGACTTTC. It codes for CSARDRGPGANVLTF.

This clonotype turned up a few times. The rearrangement joins TRBV20-1 to TRBJ2-7; D is unclear. V shed 4 bases and J shed 6 bases, with 16 bases lying between them. Germline values: CDR1 DFQATT, CDR2 SNEGSKA (reference sequence). The CDR3 sequence is 13 residues long. The CDR3 DNA is TGCAGTGCTACATTGTCCTACGTCGGCGAGCAGTACTTC. This gives the protein CSATLSYVGEQYF.

This clonotype has only a few counts. The genes are TRBV7-9 and TRBJ2-7, with no clear D. CDR3 size: 13 residues. Trimming removed 2 bases at V and 6 bases at J, with 11 bases between. CDR1 and CDR2 (germline): SEHNR, FQNEAQ (reference sequence). The DNA of the CDR3 is TGTGCCAGCAGCTTATCAGGACCGGGCGAGCAGTACTTC. Encoded protein: CASSLSGPGEQYF.

V usage is TRBV18 and J usage is TRBJ2-1; D ambiguous. Germline values: CDR1 KGHSH, CDR2 LQKENI. The CDR3 runs 13 residues. V lost 2 bases to trimming and J lost 8 bases, with 10 bases between them. CDR3 amino acids: CASSPVTPYEQFF. CDR3 DNA: TGTGCCAGCTCACCAGTCACTCCCTATGAGCAGTTCTTC.

V is TRBV20-1 and J is TRBJ1-1; 9 positions agree with TRBD1. The CDR3 spans 13 residues. CDR1 and CDR2 (germline): DFQATT, SNEGSKA (reference sequence). The ends lost 5 bases at V and 5 bases at J; junction bases unmatched: 6. CDR3 DNA sequence: TGCAGTGCTCGGACAGGGGAGCGTACTGAAGCTTTCTTT. This codes for CSARTGERTEAFF.

The CDR3 loop is CASSLWVTNLKNIQYF. CDR3 DNA: TGCGCCAGCAGCTTGTGGGTGACTAATCTTAAAAACATTCAGTACTTC. The chain employs TRBV5-1 and TRBJ2-4; perhaps TRBD2 as D (5 bases). Between the trimmed V and J ends, which lost 1 base and 4 bases, there was a span of 15 bases. Germline CDR1 SGHRS, CDR2 YFSETQ. This CDR3 contains 16 residues.

This clonotype came up many times. J is TRBJ2-3 and V is TRBV12-3 or TRBV12-4, with 10 positions matching TRBD1. The CDR3 is 16 residues long. V dropped 4 bases and J dropped 0; count of bases not matched to a gene: 4. The chain's CDR3 is CASSSGTGVSTDTQYF. Here the CDR3 DNA reads TGTGCCAGCAGTTCCGGGACAGGGGTTAGCACAGATACGCAGTATTTT.

In this sample, this clonotype turned up many times. This chain uses TRBV4-3 with TRBJ1-2; D might be TRBD1 (6 bases). Germline V gene lookup returns CDR1 LGHNA and CDR2 YSLEER. V was cut by 1 base and J by 1 base, with 16 bases left in between. This CDR3 comprises 17 residues. For the CDR3, the DNA is TGCGCCAGCAGCCAAGCTGTTCCGGGACATAATAACTATGGCTACACCTTC. Encoded protein: CASSQAVPGHNNYGYTF.

This sequence joins TRBV9 and TRBJ2-5; maybe TRBD1 (6 bases). CDR1 and CDR2 (germline): SGDLS, YYNGEE. V shed 4 bases and J shed 2 bases, with 12 bases lying between them. The CDR3 is 14 amino acids. CDR3 loop: CASSSGTRQETQYF. CDR3 sequence (DNA): TGTGCCAGCAGCTCGGGGACAAGGCAAGAGACCCAGTACTTC.

This clonotype was observed a few times. The chain links TRBV5-1 to TRBJ2-5; no firm D call. The CDR3 contains 14 residues. Trimming removed 0 bases from V and 6 bases from J, with 12 bases in between. CDR1 SGHRS and CDR2 YFSETQ come from the germline V gene. The CDR3 coding sequence is TGCGCCAGCAGCTTGGCCACAGCCGAAAAGACCCAGTACTTC. It specifies CASSLATAEKTQYF.

The genes are TRBV2 and TRBJ1-2, with TRBD1 identical over 12 bases. The ends lost 5 bases at V and 6 bases at J; junction bases unmatched: 4. Germline V gives CDR1 SNHLY, CDR2 FYNNEI. The CDR3 is 14 residues long. The CDR3, as DNA: TGTGCCAGCAGTACGGGACAGGGGGCTAATGGCTACACCTTC. Amino acid sequence: CASSTGQGANGYTF.

This clonotype showed up just a few times. This chain links TRBV7-8 with TRBJ1-4, with 10 bases matching TRBD1. This CDR3 has 16 amino acids. V trimming: 5 bases; J trimming: 8 bases; junction bases outside the gene matches: 11. Germline loops: CDR1 SGHVS, CDR2 FQNEAQ. The CDR3 spells CASSPPNDRGLEKLFF. CDR3 DNA sequence: TGTGCCAGCAGCCCCCCCAACGACAGGGGGCTAGAAAAACTGTTTTTT.

The V and J genes are TRBV6-1 and TRBJ2-7; TRBD1 agrees at 9 bases. V was clipped by 7 bases and J by 7 bases; unmatched bases: 11. The CDR3 is 14 residues long. CDR1 is MNHNS and CDR2 is SASEGT in the germline V gene. CDR3 in DNA: TGTGCCAGCAAATTAACAGGGGGCGGGGGAGAGCAGTACTTC. This translates into CASKLTGGGGEQYF.

The CDR3 nucleotides read TGTGCCAGCAGCTTAGGGACTAGTGCCGGGGAGCTGTTTTTT. Protein product: CASSLGTSAGELFF. The rearrangement joins TRBV7-2 to TRBJ2-2, with TRBD2 matching over 7 bases. Germline assignment: CDR1 SGHTA and CDR2 FQGNSA. The CDR3 has 14 amino acids. Unmatched junction bases numbered 2, after V lost 1 base and J lost 6 bases. The full variable domain, completed using reference TRBV7-2 and TRBJ2-2, is GAGVSQSPSNKVTEKGKDVELRCDPISGHTALYWYRQSLGQGLEFLIYFQGNSAPDKSGLPSDRFSAERTGGSVSTLTIQRTQQEDSAVYLCASSLGTSAGELFFGEGSRLTVL.

This clonotype has a handful of counts. The rearrangement joins TRBV29-1 to TRBJ2-3; D is uncertain. Per the germline V gene, CDR1 is SQVTM and CDR2 is ANQGSEA. The CDR3 extends over 14 amino acids. Trimming pared 0 bases from V and 1 base from J, leaving 8 bases between. The CDR3 region has the DNA TGCAGCGTTGAAGAATCCAGCGGCACAGATACGCAGTATTTT. Amino acids: CSVEESSGTDTQYF.

This clonotype was counted between two and nine times. J is TRBJ2-1 and V is TRBV5-1, with 9 nucleotides matching TRBD2. CDR3 length: 15 amino acids. The germline CDR1 and CDR2 sequences are SGHRS and YFSETQ. Unmatched junction bases numbered 10, after V lost 3 bases and J lost 9 bases. The CDR3 nucleotides are TGCGCCAGCAGCTCAATAGCGGGAGTAATCGGTGAGCAGTTCTTC. Its translation: CASSSIAGVIGEQFF.

This chain connects TRBV19 to TRBJ1-1; D is perhaps TRBD1 (5 bases). V was clipped by 2 bases and J by 0 bases, with 7 bases between them. CDR1 LNHDA and CDR2 SQIVND come from the germline V gene (reference sequence). The CDR3 consists of 14 residues. CDR3 protein: CASSIQGLNTEAFF. DNA for the CDR3: TGTGCCAGTAGTATACAGGGATTGAACACTGAAGCTTTCTTT.

This clonotype turned up a few times. The chain couples TRBV19 to TRBJ1-1; 7 bases are shared with TRBD1. CDR1 is LNHDA and CDR2 is SQIVND in the germline V gene (reference sequence). The CDR3 runs 12 residues. Unmatched junction bases numbered 6, after V lost 6 bases and J lost 8 bases. CDR3 DNA sequence: TGTGCCAGTAGAAACGACAGGGCGGAAGCTTTCTTT. It codes for CASRNDRAEAFF.

This clonotype was detected a few times. This sequence joins TRBV20-1 and TRBJ2-3; TRBD1 is a possible D gene (6 bases). Trimming took off 2 bases at V and 0 bases at J, with 15 bases between the two ends. The CDR3 totals 16 residues. Germline V gene data show CDR1 as DFQATT and CDR2 as SNEGSKA (reference sequence). In DNA, the CDR3 is TGCAGTGCTAGACATCCCGGGGACACAAGCACAGATACGCAGTATTTT. Translation: CSARHPGDTSTDTQYF.

The chain couples TRBV7-7 to TRBJ2-1, with 7 bases lining up with TRBD2. CDR1 and CDR2 (germline): SSHAT, FNYEAQ (reference sequence). With V trimmed by 3 bases and J by 4 bases, 6 bases remained unmatched. This CDR3 has 15 amino acids. This CDR3 is CASSFELATYNEQFF. In DNA form, the CDR3 reads TGTGCCAGCAGCTTCGAACTAGCGACTTACAATGAGCAGTTCTTC.